This T cell receptor (beta chain) was sequenced during a study of cytomegalovirus exposure and HLA in healthy donors. Study-level results: Equally common other TCR beta chains were less clonally expanded than HLA-associated ones, a later analysis found. In a later analysis, a genetic analysis reported fewer productive-TCR N-insertions in an Asian-associated ancestry cluster than the cohort average.

Concerning this clone itself: Its antigen remains unidentified.

The PCR had 60 Vbeta and 13 Jbeta primers. Libraries were prepared by immunoSEQ multiplex PCR; TCRdb keeps only in-frame clonotypes and omits some of them. The sample contains 150,000 to 200,000 clones, roughly 68% of which appear only once. Germline V gene lookup returns CDR1 SGHVS and CDR2 FQNEAQ. The CDR3 runs to 13 residues. V lost 1 base, J lost 6 bases, and 8 bases lay in between. The sequence was obtained from a man between 25 and 39 years old in good health and CMV-seropositive. The chain carries TRBV7-8 and TRBJ2-3; D gene unclear. Sequenced material: PBMCs. The CDR3: CASSLGRADTQYF. The CDR3 DNA is TGTGCCAGCAGCTTAGGGAGAGCTGATACGCAGTATTTT.